The 5 T cell receptor beta chains given below trace back to one sample, sequenced in a study of cytomegalovirus exposure and HLA in healthy donors. Researchers ran the PCR with 60 Vbeta and 13 Jbeta primers. The assay was immunoSEQ multiplex PCR, and TCRdb's table has in-frame clones only and misses some. The data show under 150,000 clones, 65% seen once. Sequencing was done on a sample of PBMCs. Receptors were obtained from a woman between 35 and 50 years old in good health and CMV-seropositive.

J is TRBJ1-1 and V is TRBV29-1, with D unclear. V gave up 3 bases and J gave up 0 bases, with 5 bases separating them. Germline V gene data show CDR1 as SQVTM and CDR2 as ANQGSEA. This CDR3 contains 12 residues. This CDR3 reads CSVDQLNTEAFF. In DNA form, the CDR3 reads TGCAGCGTTGATCAGTTGAACACTGAAGCTTTCTTT.

This clone was recorded a few times. The chain carries TRBV18 and TRBJ1-2, with D hard to call. The V and J ends lost 3 bases and 0 bases respectively, with 17 bases between them. In germline, CDR1 is KGHSH, CDR2 LQKENI. The CDR3 consists of 17 residues. CDR3 residues: CASSPRVVSTANYGYTF. Here the CDR3 DNA reads TGTGCCAGCTCACCTCGAGTTGTCTCTACTGCTAACTATGGCTACACCTTC. The full variable domain, in which reference TRBV18 and TRBJ1-2 provide the parts outside the CDR3, is NAGVMQNPRHLVRRRGQEARLRCSPMKGHSHVYWYRQLPEEGLKFMVYLQKENIIDESGMPKERFSAEFPKEGPSILRIQQVVRGDSAAYFCASSPRVVSTANYGYTFGSGTRLTVV.

The chain has TRBV5-1 and TRBJ1-1; TRBD1 is a possible D gene (6 bases). Trimming cost V 4 bases and J 2 bases, with 9 bases left between them. Germline V CDR1 and CDR2: SGHRS, YFSETQ. The CDR3 runs to 13 residues. The CDR3 DNA reads as TGCGCCAGCAGCCAGGACAGAAACACTGAAGCTTTCTTT. This codes for CASSQDRNTEAFF.

This clone was seen only a few times. In nucleotides, the CDR3 is TGTGCCAGCAGCGTCTCTAGCGGGAGGGCCGTTTGGAATGAGCAGTTCTTC. Protein product: CASSVSSGRAVWNEQFF. This sequence joins TRBV7-9 and TRBJ2-1; 12 nucleotides agree with TRBD2. Germline V gives CDR1 SEHNR, CDR2 FQNEAQ (reference sequence). V lost 5 bases, J lost 7 bases, and 12 bases stayed unmatched. The CDR3 extends over 17 amino acids.

This rearrangement joins TRBV9 to TRBJ2-7; TRBD2 matches at 12 bases. Germline CDR1 reads SGDLS; CDR2 reads YYNGEE. This CDR3 comprises 14 residues. V dropped 3 bases and J dropped 3; count of bases not matched to a gene: 1. The CDR3 region is CASSASGRDYEQYF. As DNA, the CDR3 is TGTGCCAGCAGCGCTAGCGGGAGGGACTACGAGCAGTACTTC.